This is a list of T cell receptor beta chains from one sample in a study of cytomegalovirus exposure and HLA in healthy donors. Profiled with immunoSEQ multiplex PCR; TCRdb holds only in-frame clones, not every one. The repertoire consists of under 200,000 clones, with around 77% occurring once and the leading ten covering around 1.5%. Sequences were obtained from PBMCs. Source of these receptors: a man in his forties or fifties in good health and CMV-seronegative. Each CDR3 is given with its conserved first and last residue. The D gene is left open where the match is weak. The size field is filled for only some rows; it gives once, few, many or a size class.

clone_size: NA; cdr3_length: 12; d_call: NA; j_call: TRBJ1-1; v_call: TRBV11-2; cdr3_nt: TGTGCCAGCAGCCGGACAAGCAGTGAAGCTTTCTTT; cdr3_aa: CASSRTSSEAFF
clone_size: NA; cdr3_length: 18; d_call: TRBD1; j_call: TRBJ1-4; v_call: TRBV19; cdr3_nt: TGTGCCAGTAGTTTAGACAGGGGTTCGACCCCCATAGTGGAAAAACTGTTTTTT; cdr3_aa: CASSLDRGSTPIVEKLFF
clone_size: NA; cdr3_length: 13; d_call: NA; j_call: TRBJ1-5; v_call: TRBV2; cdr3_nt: TGTGCCAGCAGGAGAAATAGCAATCAGCCCCAGCATTTT; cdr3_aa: CASRRNSNQPQHF
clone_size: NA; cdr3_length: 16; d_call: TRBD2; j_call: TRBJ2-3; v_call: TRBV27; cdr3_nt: TGTGCCAGCAGTTCCCTTACAGCGGGAGGTACATATACGCAGTATTTT; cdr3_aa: CASSSLTAGGTYTQYF
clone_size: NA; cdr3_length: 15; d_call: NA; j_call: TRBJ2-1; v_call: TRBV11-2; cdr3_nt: TGTGCCAGCAGCCGCGGGGACGGGTTCTACAATGAGCAGTTCTTC; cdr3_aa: CASSRGDGFYNEQFF
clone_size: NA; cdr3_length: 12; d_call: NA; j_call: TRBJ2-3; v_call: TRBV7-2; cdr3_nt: TGTGCCAGCAGCACCTACGTAGATACGCAGTATTTT; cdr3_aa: CASSTYVDTQYF
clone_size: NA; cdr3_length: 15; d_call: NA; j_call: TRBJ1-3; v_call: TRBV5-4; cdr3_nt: TGTGCCAGCAGCCCCGGACTGATCTCTGGAAACACCATATATTTT; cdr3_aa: CASSPGLISGNTIYF
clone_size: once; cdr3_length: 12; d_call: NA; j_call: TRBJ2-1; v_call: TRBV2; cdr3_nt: TGTGCCAGCCAGGGGGGACAGAATGAGCAGTTCTTC; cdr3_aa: CASQGGQNEQFF
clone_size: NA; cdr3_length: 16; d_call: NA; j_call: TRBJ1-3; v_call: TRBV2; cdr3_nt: TGTGCCAGCAGTGGAACTTGGGGGCAGTCTGGAAACACCATATATTTT; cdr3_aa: CASSGTWGQSGNTIYF
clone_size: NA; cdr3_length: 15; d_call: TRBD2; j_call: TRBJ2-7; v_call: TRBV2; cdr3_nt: TGTGCCAGCAGTTCCCGCGTGGGGGGGGTGGACGAGCAGTACTTC; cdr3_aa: CASSSRVGGVDEQYF
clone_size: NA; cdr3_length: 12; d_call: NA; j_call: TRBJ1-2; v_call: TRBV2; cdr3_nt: TGTGCCAGCCAAAACTCTAACTATGGCTACACCTTC; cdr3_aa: CASQNSNYGYTF
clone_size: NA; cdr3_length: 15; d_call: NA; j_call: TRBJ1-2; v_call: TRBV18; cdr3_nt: TGTGCCAGCTCACCGGAGGCGACGCCTAACTATGGCTACACCTTC; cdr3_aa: CASSPEATPNYGYTF
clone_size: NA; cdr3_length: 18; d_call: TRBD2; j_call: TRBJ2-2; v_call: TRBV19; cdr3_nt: TGTGCCAGTAGTATAGCCCCGCGGGCTAGCGGGAACACCGGGGAGCTGTTTTTT; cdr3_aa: CASSIAPRASGNTGELFF
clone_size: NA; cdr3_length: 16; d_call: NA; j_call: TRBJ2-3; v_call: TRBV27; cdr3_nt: TGTGCCAGCAGCTCGCGCGTAGCGTCTAGCACAGATACGCAGTATTTT; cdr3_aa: CASSSRVASSTDTQYF